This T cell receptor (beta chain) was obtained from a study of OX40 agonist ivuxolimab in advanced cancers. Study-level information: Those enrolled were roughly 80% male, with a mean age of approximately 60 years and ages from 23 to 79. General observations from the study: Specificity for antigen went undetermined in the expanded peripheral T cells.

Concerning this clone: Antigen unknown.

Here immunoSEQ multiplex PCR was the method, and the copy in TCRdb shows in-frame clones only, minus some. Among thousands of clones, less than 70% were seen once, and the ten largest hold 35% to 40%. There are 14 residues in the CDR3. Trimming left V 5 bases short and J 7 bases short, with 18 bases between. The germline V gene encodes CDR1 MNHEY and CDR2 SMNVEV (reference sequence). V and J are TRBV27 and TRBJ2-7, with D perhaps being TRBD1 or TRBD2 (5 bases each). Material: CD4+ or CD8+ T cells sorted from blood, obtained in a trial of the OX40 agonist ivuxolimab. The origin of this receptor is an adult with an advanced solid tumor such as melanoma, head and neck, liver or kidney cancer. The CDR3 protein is CASSPQEALWEQYF. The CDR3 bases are TGTGCCAGCAGTCCACAGGAGGCGCTGTGGGAGCAGTACTTC.